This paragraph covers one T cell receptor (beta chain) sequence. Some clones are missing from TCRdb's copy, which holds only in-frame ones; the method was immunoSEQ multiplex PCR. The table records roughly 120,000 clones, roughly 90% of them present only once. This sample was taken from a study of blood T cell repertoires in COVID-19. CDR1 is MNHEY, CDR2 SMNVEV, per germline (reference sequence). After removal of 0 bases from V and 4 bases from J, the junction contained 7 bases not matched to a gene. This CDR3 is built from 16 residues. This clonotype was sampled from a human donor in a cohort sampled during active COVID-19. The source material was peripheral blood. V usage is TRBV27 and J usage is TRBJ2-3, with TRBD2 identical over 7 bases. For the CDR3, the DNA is TGTGCCAGCAGTTTATCTGGGGGGGGGATCTCAGATACGCAGTATTTT. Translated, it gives CASSLSGGGISDTQYF.